This entry lists 23 T cell receptor beta chains sequenced from one sample in a study of blood T cell repertoires in COVID-19. Clones were read by immunoSEQ multiplex PCR, and TCRdb kept only the in-frame ones, dropping some. The sample contains about 16,000 clones, about 89% of which appear only once. Sequenced sample: peripheral blood. These receptors were taken from a woman older than 75 with COVID-19, enrolled during active disease.

This chain links TRBV11-2 with TRBJ2-7, with 10 positions matching TRBD1. V lost 6 bases, J lost 4 bases, and 3 bases stayed unmatched. The germline V gene has CDR1 SGHAT and CDR2 FQNNGV. This CDR3 comprises 13 residues. CDR3 in DNA: TGTGCCAGCAGTCGACAGGGGGCTTACGAGCAGTACTTC. It is translated as CASSRQGAYEQYF.

The chain is built from TRBV13 and TRBJ2-5; D gene unclear. The CDR3 has 12 residues. V lost 5 bases to trimming and J lost 4 bases, with 8 bases between them. The V gene's germline CDR1 is PRHDT and CDR2 FYEKMQ (reference sequence). The CDR3 DNA reads TGTGCCAGCAGCCCTAGACGAGAGACCCAGTACTTC. Residues: CASSPRRETQYF.

The gene calls are TRBV10-3 and TRBJ2-1, with a weak D call TRBD2 (6 bases). Germline assignment: CDR1 ENHRY and CDR2 SYGVKD. The CDR3 extends over 15 amino acids. V lost 2 bases and J 3 bases, leaving 11 bases between the germline ends. The CDR3 coding sequence is TGTGCCATCAGTGAGATGTGGACTAACTACAATGAGCAGTTCTTC. It is translated as CAISEMWTNYNEQFF.

The rearrangement joins TRBV7-2 to TRBJ2-1, with TRBD2 matching over 7 bases. CDR3 size: 12 residues. After removal of 1 base from V and 13 bases from J, the junction contained 4 bases not matched to a gene. The germline V gene has CDR1 SGHTA and CDR2 FQGNSA. CDR3 region: CASSLVLAEQFF. In nucleotides, the CDR3 is TGTGCCAGCAGCTTAGTCCTAGCGGAACAGTTCTTC.

This clone was observed a handful of times. The rearrangement joins TRBV27 to TRBJ2-7; TRBD1 aligns across 9 bases. With 1 base clipped from V and 4 bases from J, the junction kept 2 bases outside the gene matches. The CDR3 length is 14 residues. Germline V gene sequence: CDR1 MNHEY, CDR2 SMNVEV (reference sequence). The chain's CDR3 is CASSLLGQGYEQYF. The CDR3, as DNA: TGTGCCAGCAGTTTATTGGGACAGGGTTACGAGCAGTACTTC.

This rearrangement joins TRBV6-5 to TRBJ2-1, with TRBD2 matching over 14 bases. The trim removed 2 bases at V and 9 bases at J, leaving 6 bases unmatched. The CDR3 is made up of 16 amino acids. The germline gives CDR1 MNHEY, CDR2 SVGAGI. CDR3 in amino acids: CASSYRTSGRHCEQFF. CDR3 bases: TGTGCCAGCAGTTACCGGACTAGCGGGAGGCACTGTGAGCAGTTCTTC.

This clone was seen only once. V usage is TRBV6-5 and J usage is TRBJ2-1, with 12 bases that match TRBD2. The CDR3 sequence is 14 residues long. The V gene end was trimmed by 6 bases and the J gene end by 7 bases; junction bases not matched to a gene: 4. Germline loops: CDR1 MNHEY, CDR2 SVGAGI. This CDR3 is CASSATSGRNEQFF. CDR3 nucleotide sequence: TGTGCCAGCAGCGCGACTAGCGGGAGAAATGAGCAGTTCTTC.

The V gene is TRBV28, the J gene TRBJ2-7; 11 bases match TRBD2. This CDR3 region has 15 residues. The germline V gene has CDR1 MDHEN and CDR2 SYDVKM. V was pared by 6 bases and J by 2 bases, with 6 bases of the junction left unmatched. The CDR3 protein is CASSQGLAAAYEQYF. The DNA of the CDR3 is TGTGCCAGCAGCCAGGGACTAGCGGCCGCCTACGAGCAGTACTTC.

The chain joins TRBV5-1 to TRBJ2-7; D is perhaps TRBD2 (5 bases). V was trimmed by 0 bases and J by 13 bases, leaving 26 bases between them. The CDR3 has 16 residues. Germline V gene lookup returns CDR1 SGHRS and CDR2 YFSETQ. The CDR3 here is CASSLVGSRAVVRPYF. CDR3 nucleotide sequence: TGCGCCAGCAGCTTGGTTGGGAGCCGGGCTGTAGTGAGGCCCTACTTC.

The gene calls are TRBV5-1 and TRBJ1-2, with no clear D. Germline V gene data show CDR1 as SGHRS and CDR2 as YFSETQ. Trimming took off 4 bases at V and 6 bases at J, with 16 bases between the two ends. This CDR3 has 14 residues. The CDR3 sequence is CASSAQEAADGYTF. The CDR3 DNA reads TGCGCCAGCAGCGCCCAAGAGGCAGCCGATGGCTACACCTTC.

This chain joins TRBV5-4 and TRBJ2-1, with TRBD2 identical over 14 bases. The CDR3 length is 15 residues. Losses at the gene ends were 4 bases for V and 10 bases for J; bases not matched to a gene: 7. Germline CDR1 reads SGHNT; CDR2 reads YYREEE (reference sequence). CDR3 residues: CASSHGTSGSEEQFF. DNA for the CDR3: TGTGCCAGCAGCCACGGGACTAGCGGGAGCGAGGAGCAGTTCTTC.

The J gene is TRBJ2-7, the V gene TRBV5-1; no definite D call. The germline gives CDR1 SGHRS, CDR2 YFSETQ. The V and J ends lost 4 bases and 3 bases respectively, with 8 bases between them. The CDR3 loop spans 12 amino acids. DNA for the CDR3: TGCGCCAGCAGCGCCAACAACTACGAGCAGTACTTC. Translated, it gives CASSANNYEQYF.

J is TRBJ2-1 and V is TRBV27; 10 bases are a match to TRBD2. The V segment lost 7 bases and the J segment 8 bases; nucleotides outside the gene matches: 5. The germline CDR1 and CDR2 sequences are MNHEY and SMNVEV (reference sequence). The CDR3 totals 13 residues. The DNA of the CDR3 is TGTGCCAGCACCCCTAGCGGGAGCCATGAGCAGTTCTTC. Its translation is CASTPSGSHEQFF.

The genes are TRBV7-2 and TRBJ2-7; 12 nucleotides agree with TRBD2. In germline, CDR1 is SGHTA, CDR2 FQGNSA. V trimming: 5 bases; J trimming: 0 bases; junction bases outside the gene matches: 2. This CDR3 contains 15 residues. In DNA, the CDR3 is TGTGCCAGCAGCCGGACTAGCGGGAACTCCTACGAGCAGTACTTC. It is translated as CASSRTSGNSYEQYF. The whole variable domain, filled in from reference TRBV7-2 and TRBJ2-7, reads GAGVSQSPSNKVTEKGKDVELRCDPISGHTALYWYRQSLGQGLEFLIYFQGNSAPDKSGLPSDRFSAERTGGSVSTLTIQRTQQEDSAVYLCASSRTSGNSYEQYFGPGTRLTVT.

With regard to this clone: Its ends do not fully match the called genes, so a read error is possible. This sequence joins TRBV6-6 and TRBJ1-2, with D perhaps matching TRBD1 (5 bases). Germline V gives CDR1 MNHNY, CDR2 SVGAGI (reference sequence). This CDR3 has 11 residues. The CDR3 spells CASTSASGVSF. CDR3 nucleotide sequence: TGTGCCAGCACCTCAGCATCGGGGGTCTCCTTC.

The chain carries TRBV7-2 and TRBJ2-2, with 8 bases identical to TRBD2. Germline CDR1 reads SGHTA; CDR2 reads FQGNSA. The CDR3 has 15 amino acids. V was clipped by 2 bases and J by 7 bases; unmatched bases: 6. In DNA, the CDR3 is TGTGCCAGCAGCTTAAGTTCCGGGAGGGACGGGGAGCTGTTTTTT. This gives the protein CASSLSSGRDGELFF.

The chain is built from TRBV25-1 and TRBJ2-1; 8 nucleotides line up with TRBD2. This CDR3 is built from 16 residues. With 3 bases clipped from V and 10 bases from J, the junction kept 14 bases outside the gene matches. The germline gives CDR1 MGHDK, CDR2 SYGVNS. This chain's CDR3 is CASSDPAAGAQREQFF. The CDR3 DNA follows: TGTGCCAGCAGTGATCCCGCAGCGGGAGCGCAGAGGGAGCAGTTCTTC.

The chain links TRBV6-5 to TRBJ1-4; D ambiguous. This CDR3 has 16 amino acids. CDR1 MNHEY and CDR2 SVGAGI come from the germline V gene. With 4 bases removed from V and 7 bases from J, the gap between germline ends came to 19 bases. CDR3 sequence reads: CASSWRGAAVGEKLFF. In DNA form, the CDR3 reads TGTGCCAGCAGTTGGCGGGGAGCCGCGGTTGGTGAAAAACTGTTTTTT.

V is TRBV5-4 and J is TRBJ1-2, with unresolved D. This CDR3 region has 12 residues. V was trimmed by 0 bases and J by 8 bases, leaving 8 bases between them. The germline V gene has CDR1 SGHNT and CDR2 YYREEE (reference sequence). The CDR3 region has the DNA TGTGCCAGCAGCTTGGGGGCCCGGGGCTACACCTTC. Protein product: CASSLGARGYTF.

The J gene is TRBJ2-1, the V gene TRBV11-2; 8 bases are shared with TRBD2. The CDR3 extends over 15 amino acids. V trimming: 8 bases; J trimming: 2 bases; junction bases outside the gene matches: 8. Germline CDR1 is SGHAT and CDR2 is FQNNGV. CDR3 residues: CASAVSGGPYNEQFF. Here the CDR3 DNA reads TGTGCCAGCGCGGTGAGCGGGGGACCCTACAATGAGCAGTTCTTC.

The J gene is TRBJ2-7, the V gene TRBV13; the match to TRBD1 covers 7 bases. Germline CDR1 PRHDT, CDR2 FYEKMQ (reference sequence). The CDR3 spans 13 residues. After removal of 3 bases from V and 6 bases from J, the junction contained 5 bases not matched to a gene. The CDR3 sequence is CASSLKGAGEQYF. CDR3 nucleotides: TGTGCCAGCAGCTTGAAGGGGGCAGGCGAGCAGTACTTC. Full variable domain (rest looked up from reference TRBV13 and TRBJ2-7): AAGVIQSPRHLIKEKRETATLKCYPIPRHDTVYWYQQGPGQDPQFLISFYEKMQSDKGSIPDRFSAQQFSDYHSELNMSSLELGDSALYFCASSLKGAGEQYFGPGTRLTVT.

The chain carries TRBV18 and TRBJ2-2; D is ambiguous. The CDR3 is 16 amino acids. Germline CDR1 reads KGHSH; CDR2 reads LQKENI. V gave up 0 bases and J gave up 7 bases, with 15 bases separating them. This CDR3 is CASSPPSRGRGGELFF. DNA for the CDR3: TGTGCCAGCTCACCACCGTCTCGCGGCAGAGGCGGGGAGCTGTTTTTT.

The chain recombines TRBV7-3 with TRBJ2-5; 7 bases fit TRBD2. CDR3 length equals 16 residues. Germline loops: CDR1 SGHTA, CDR2 FQGTGA. Trimming removed 5 bases from V and 2 bases from J; junction bases left unmatched: 11. CDR3 nucleotides: TGTGCCAGCAGCACATCGGGGGGTCTAGTACAAGAGACCCAGTACTTC. This codes for CASSTSGGLVQETQYF.